These 10 T cell receptor beta chains came from one sample sequenced in a study of cytomegalovirus exposure and HLA in healthy donors. PCR used 60 Vbeta primers and 13 Jbeta primers. This table comes from immunoSEQ multiplex PCR, and its TCRdb copy is limited to in-frame clones, with some not included. The table shows about 190,000 clones, with approximately 81% occurring only once. Sequenced input: PBMCs. The origin of the receptors is a woman aged 30 to 39 in good health and CMV-seronegative.

V usage is TRBV9 and J usage is TRBJ1-3, with D unclear. The germline CDR1 and CDR2 sequences are SGDLS and YYNGEE. V gave up 0 bases and J gave up 1 base, with 14 bases separating them. The CDR3 totals 17 residues. Written as DNA, the CDR3 is TGTGCCAGCAGCGTAGCGCCCCTCGGGGATTCTGGAAACACCATATATTTT. This sequence encodes CASSVAPLGDSGNTIYF.

The CDR3 sequence is CASSYTIYSNQPQHF. CDR3 DNA: TGTGCCAGCAGTTACACAATTTATAGCAATCAGCCCCAGCATTTT. The V call is TRBV6-5, the J call TRBJ1-5; the D is unclear. The CDR3 is made up of 15 amino acids. The germline V gene encodes CDR1 MNHEY and CDR2 SVGAGI. The V gene lost 2 bases and the J gene lost 0 bases, with 8 bases spanning the gap.

The chain employs TRBV4-3 and TRBJ2-3; TRBD1 matches 7 bases. This CDR3 has 15 amino acids. J lost 3 bases, V lost 4 bases, and 7 bases had no gene match. CDR1 and CDR2 (germline): LGHNA, YSLEER. The CDR3 coding sequence is TGCGCCAGCAGCCTCGACAGGGTTGATACAGATACGCAGTATTTT. Its protein is CASSLDRVDTDTQYF.

The chain carries TRBV27 and TRBJ2-1, with TRBD2 matching 12 bases. V was pared by 5 bases and J by 3 bases, with 5 bases of the junction left unmatched. The CDR3 runs to 16 residues. Germline loops: CDR1 MNHEY, CDR2 SMNVEV (reference sequence). CDR3 sequence (DNA): TGTGCCAGCAGTCCCCGGGGACTAGCGGGCTACAATGAGCAGTTCTTC. Its translation: CASSPRGLAGYNEQFF.

J is TRBJ1-2 and V is TRBV11-2; 9 positions agree with TRBD1. Germline loops: CDR1 SGHAT, CDR2 FQNNGV. This CDR3 contains 17 residues. V trimming: 5 bases; J trimming: 5 bases; junction bases outside the gene matches: 15. The DNA for the CDR3 is TGTGCCAGCAGCCCAGGGACAGGGAAGAGTCTATGGTATGGCTACACCTTC. It is translated as CASSPGTGKSLWYGYTF.

The V and J genes are TRBV28 and TRBJ2-7, with TRBD1 matching 7 bases. The germline V gene has CDR1 MDHEN and CDR2 SYDVKM. The CDR3 sequence is 14 residues long. The V segment lost 2 bases and the J segment 3 bases; nucleotides outside the gene matches: 4. The CDR3 reads CASSLQGEFYEQYF. CDR3 nucleotides: TGTGCCAGCAGTTTACAGGGGGAATTCTACGAGCAGTACTTC.

The chain combines TRBV4-3 with TRBJ2-5, with unresolved D. This CDR3 is 15 amino acids long. V was trimmed by 0 bases and J by 2 bases, leaving 10 bases between them. Looked up from germline, CDR1 is LGHNA and CDR2 is YSLEER. The CDR3 is CASSQDSRSQETQYF. CDR3 sequence (DNA): TGCGCCAGCAGCCAAGATTCCCGGTCTCAAGAGACCCAGTACTTC.

The chain joins TRBV7-9 to TRBJ1-5; possibly TRBD1 for D (6 bases). CDR1 is SEHNR, CDR2 FQNEAQ, per germline (reference sequence). CDR3 size: 16 residues. Trimming shortened V by 1 base and J by 1 base, and 11 bases separated the two germline ends. The CDR3 bases are TGTGCCAGCAGCTTAGACGGGGGGCCAAGCAATCAGCCCCAGCATTTT. Encoded protein: CASSLDGGPSNQPQHF.

This chain's CDR3 is CAISELGLRYEQYF. CDR3 sequence (DNA): TGTGCCATCAGTGAGCTTGGCCTGAGGTACGAGCAGTACTTC. The rearrangement links TRBV10-3 to TRBJ2-7; D unclear. Per germline, CDR1 ENHRY and CDR2 SYGVKD. The CDR3 is 14 amino acids. Trimming pared 2 bases from V and 4 bases from J, leaving 12 bases between.

The chain has TRBV11-3 and TRBJ2-2, with 13 bases identical to TRBD2. After removal of 5 bases from V and 7 bases from J, the junction contained 10 bases not matched to a gene. The CDR3 spans 17 residues. The germline V gene has CDR1 SGHNT and CDR2 YENEEA. This chain's CDR3 is CASSPTGTSGEYGELFF. DNA of the CDR3: TGTGCCAGCAGCCCTACCGGGACTAGCGGGGAATACGGGGAGCTGTTTTTT.